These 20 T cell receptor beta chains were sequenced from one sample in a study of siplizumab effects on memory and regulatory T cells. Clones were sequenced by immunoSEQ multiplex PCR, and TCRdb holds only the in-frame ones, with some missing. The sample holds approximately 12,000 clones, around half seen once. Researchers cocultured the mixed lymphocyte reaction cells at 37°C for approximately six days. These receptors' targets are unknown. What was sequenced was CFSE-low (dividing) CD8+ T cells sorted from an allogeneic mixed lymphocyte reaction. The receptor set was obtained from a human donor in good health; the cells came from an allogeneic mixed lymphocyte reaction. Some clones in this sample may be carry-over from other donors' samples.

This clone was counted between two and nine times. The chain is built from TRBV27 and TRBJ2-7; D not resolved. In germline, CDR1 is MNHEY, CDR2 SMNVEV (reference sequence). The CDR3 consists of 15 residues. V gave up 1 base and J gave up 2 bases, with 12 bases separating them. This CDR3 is CASSLYSGSTYEQYF. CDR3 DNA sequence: TGTGCCAGCAGTTTATATTCGGGCTCGACCTACGAGCAGTACTTC.

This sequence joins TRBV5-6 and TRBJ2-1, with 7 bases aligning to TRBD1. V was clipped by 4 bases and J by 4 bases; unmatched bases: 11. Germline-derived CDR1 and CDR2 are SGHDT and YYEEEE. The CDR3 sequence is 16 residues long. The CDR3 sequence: CASSPGGQELYNEQFF. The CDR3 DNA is TGTGCCAGCAGCCCTGGCGGACAGGAGCTTTACAATGAGCAGTTCTTC.

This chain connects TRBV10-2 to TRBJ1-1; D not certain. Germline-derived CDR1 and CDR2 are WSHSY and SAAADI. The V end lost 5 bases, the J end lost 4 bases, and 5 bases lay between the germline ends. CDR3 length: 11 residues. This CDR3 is CASSPSTEAFF. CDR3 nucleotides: TGCGCCAGCAGTCCGTCCACTGAAGCTTTCTTT.

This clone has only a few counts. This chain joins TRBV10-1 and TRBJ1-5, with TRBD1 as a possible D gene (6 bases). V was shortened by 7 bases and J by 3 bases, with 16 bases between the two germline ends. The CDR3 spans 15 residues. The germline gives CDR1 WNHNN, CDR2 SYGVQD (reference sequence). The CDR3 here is CASNRDRTNNQPQHF. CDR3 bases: TGCGCCAGCAACAGAGACAGGACAAACAATCAGCCCCAGCATTTT.

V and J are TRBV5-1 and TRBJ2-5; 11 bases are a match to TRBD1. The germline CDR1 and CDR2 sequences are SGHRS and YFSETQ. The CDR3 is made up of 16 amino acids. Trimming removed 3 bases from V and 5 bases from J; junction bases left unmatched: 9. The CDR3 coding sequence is TGCGCCAGCAGCTCGATATGGACAGGGGGCTCTGAGACCCAGTACTTC. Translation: CASSSIWTGGSETQYF.

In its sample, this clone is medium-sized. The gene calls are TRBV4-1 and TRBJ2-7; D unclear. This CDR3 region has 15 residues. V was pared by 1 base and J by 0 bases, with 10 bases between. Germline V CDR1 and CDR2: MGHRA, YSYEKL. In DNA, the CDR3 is TGCGCCAGCAGCCAAGTGTCAGGCAGCTCCTACGAGCAGTACTTC. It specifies CASSQVSGSSYEQYF.

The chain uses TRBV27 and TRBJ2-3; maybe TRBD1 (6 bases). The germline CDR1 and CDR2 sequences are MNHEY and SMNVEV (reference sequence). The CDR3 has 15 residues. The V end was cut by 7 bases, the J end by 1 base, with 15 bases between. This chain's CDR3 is CASIMTGAGTDTQYF. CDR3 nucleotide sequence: TGTGCCAGCATAATGACAGGAGCAGGCACAGATACGCAGTATTTT.

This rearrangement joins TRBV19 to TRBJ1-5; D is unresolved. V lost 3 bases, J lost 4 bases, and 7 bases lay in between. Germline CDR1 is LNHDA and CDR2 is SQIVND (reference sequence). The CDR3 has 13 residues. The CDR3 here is CASSIMGNQPQHF. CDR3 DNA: TGTGCCAGTAGTATTATGGGGAATCAGCCCCAGCATTTT.

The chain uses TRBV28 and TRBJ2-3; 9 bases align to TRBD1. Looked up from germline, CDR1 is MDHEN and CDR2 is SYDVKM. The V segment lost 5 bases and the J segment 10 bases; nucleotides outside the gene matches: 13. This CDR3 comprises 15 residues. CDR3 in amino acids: CASSGSGTGSYAQYF. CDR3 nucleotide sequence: TGTGCCAGCAGTGGATCCGGGACAGGGTCATATGCGCAGTATTTT.

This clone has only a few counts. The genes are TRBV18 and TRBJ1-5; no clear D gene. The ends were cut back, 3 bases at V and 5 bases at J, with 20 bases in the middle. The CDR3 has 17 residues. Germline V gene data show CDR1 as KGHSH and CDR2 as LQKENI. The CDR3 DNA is TGTGCCAGCTCACCTCAAGTTCTCAGCAACCCTTATCAGCCCCAGCATTTT. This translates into CASSPQVLSNPYQPQHF.

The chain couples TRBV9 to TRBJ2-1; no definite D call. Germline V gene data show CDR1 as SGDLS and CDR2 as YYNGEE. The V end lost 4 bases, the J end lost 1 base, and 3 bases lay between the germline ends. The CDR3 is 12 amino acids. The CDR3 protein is CASSTSYNEQFF. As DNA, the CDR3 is TGTGCCAGCAGCACATCCTACAATGAGCAGTTCTTC.

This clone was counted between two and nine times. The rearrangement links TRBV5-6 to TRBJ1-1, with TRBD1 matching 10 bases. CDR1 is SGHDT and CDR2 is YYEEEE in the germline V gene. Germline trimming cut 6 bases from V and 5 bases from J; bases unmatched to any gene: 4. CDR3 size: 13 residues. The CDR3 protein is CASKTGGHTEAFF. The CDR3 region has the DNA TGTGCCAGCAAGACAGGGGGCCATACTGAAGCTTTCTTT.

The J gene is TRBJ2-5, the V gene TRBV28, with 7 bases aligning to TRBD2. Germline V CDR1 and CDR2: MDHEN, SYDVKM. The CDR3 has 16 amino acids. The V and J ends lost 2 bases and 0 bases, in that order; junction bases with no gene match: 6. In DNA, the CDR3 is TGTGCCAGCAGTTTACTGGGGAGGGCCTACCAAGAGACCCAGTACTTC. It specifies CASSLLGRAYQETQYF.

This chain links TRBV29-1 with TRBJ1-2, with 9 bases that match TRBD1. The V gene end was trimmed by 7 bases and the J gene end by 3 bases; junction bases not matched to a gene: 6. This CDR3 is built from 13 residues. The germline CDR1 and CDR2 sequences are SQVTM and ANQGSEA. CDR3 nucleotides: TGCAGCGCCACAGGGGGCGACGACTATGGCTACACCTTC. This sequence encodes CSATGGDDYGYTF.

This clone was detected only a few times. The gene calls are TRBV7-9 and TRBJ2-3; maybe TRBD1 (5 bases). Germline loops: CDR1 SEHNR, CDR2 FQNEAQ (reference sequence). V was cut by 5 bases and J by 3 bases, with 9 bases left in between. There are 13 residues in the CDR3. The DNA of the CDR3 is TGTGCCAGCAGCGGCAGGGTGACAGATACGCAGTATTTT. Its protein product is CASSGRVTDTQYF. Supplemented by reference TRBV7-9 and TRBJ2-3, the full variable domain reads DTGVSQNPRHKITKRGQNVTFRCDPISEHNRLYWYRQTLGQGPEFLTYFQNEAQLEKSRLLSDRFSAERPKGSFSTLEIQRTEQGDSAMYLCASSGRVTDTQYFGPGTRLTVL.

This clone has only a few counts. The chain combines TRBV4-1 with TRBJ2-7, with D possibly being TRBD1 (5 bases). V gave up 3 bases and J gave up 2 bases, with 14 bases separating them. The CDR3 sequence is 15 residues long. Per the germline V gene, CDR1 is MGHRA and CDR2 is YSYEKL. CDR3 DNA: TGCGCCAGCAGCCAGAAACATGGGGCCCCCTACGAGCAGTACTTC. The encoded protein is CASSQKHGAPYEQYF.

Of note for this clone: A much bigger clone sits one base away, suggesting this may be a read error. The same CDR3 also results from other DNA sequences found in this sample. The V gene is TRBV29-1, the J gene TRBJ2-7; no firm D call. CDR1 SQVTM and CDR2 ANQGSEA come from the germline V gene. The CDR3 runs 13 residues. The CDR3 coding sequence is TGCAGCGTTGCGGAGCGTAGCTCCTACGAACAGTACTTC. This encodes CSVAERSSYEQYF.

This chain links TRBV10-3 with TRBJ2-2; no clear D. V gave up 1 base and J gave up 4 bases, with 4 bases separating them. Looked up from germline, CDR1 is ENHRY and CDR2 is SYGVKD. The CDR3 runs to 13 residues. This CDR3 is CAISELSTGELFF. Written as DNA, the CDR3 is TGTGCCATCAGTGAGTTAAGCACCGGGGAGCTGTTTTTT.

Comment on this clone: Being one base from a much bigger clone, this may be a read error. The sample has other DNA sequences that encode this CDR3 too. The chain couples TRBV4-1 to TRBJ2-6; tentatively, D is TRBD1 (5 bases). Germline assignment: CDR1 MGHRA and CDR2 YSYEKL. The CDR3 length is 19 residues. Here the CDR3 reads CASSQETQDTWSGANVLTF. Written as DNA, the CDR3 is TGCGCCAGCAGCCAAGAAACCCAGGACACTTGGTCTGGGGCTAACGTCCTGACTTTC.

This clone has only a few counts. DNA for the CDR3: TGTGCCAGTAGTATCCCCGAAGAGAACACTGAAGCTTTCTTT. Its protein product is CASSIPEENTEAFF. The rearrangement uses TRBV19 and TRBJ1-1; D not resolved. CDR3 length equals 14 residues. Germline V gene lookup returns CDR1 LNHDA and CDR2 SQIVND (reference sequence). With 3 bases removed from V and 1 base from J, the gap between germline ends came to 9 bases.